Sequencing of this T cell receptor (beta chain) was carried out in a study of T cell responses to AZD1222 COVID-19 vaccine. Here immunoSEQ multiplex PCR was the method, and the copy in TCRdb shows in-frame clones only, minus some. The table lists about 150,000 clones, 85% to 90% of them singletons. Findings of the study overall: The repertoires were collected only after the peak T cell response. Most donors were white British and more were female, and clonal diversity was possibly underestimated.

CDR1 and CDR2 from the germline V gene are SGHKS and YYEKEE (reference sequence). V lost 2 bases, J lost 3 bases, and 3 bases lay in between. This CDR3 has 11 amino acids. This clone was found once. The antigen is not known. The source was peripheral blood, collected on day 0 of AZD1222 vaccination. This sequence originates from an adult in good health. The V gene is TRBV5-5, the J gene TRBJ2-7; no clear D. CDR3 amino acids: CASSFNYEQYF. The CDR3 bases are TGTGCCAGCAGCTTCAACTACGAGCAGTACTTC.